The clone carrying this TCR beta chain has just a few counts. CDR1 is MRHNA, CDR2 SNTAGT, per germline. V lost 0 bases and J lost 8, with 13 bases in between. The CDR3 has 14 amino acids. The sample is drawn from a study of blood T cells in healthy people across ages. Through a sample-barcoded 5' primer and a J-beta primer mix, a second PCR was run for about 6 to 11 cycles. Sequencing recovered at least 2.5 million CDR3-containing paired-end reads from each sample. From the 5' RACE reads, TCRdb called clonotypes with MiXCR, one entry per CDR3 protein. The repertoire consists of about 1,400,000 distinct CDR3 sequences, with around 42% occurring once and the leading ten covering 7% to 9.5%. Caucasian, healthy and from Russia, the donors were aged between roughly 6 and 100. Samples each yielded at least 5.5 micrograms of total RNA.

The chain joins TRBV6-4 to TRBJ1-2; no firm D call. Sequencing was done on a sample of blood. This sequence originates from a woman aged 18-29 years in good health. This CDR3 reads CASSDSWSGRGYTF. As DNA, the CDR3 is TGTGCCAGCAGTGACTCCTGGTCAGGACGAGGCTACACCTTC.